This T cell receptor (beta chain) is from a study of T-cell memory formation after mild COVID-19. Each CDR3 protein is one row after TCRdb ran MiXCR on the 5' RACE reads. Here the sample spans roughly 130,000 distinct CDR3 sequences, less than 6.5% being singletons. This clonotype was counted between two and nine times. Trimming shortened V by 2 bases and J by 4 bases, and 9 bases separated the two germline ends. The CDR3 contains 13 residues. Per the germline V gene, CDR1 is MNHNS and CDR2 is SASEGT. The TCR comes from an adult woman who had mild COVID-19 (a few samples of this study predate the infection). Cell type and time point are not known. Source material: PBMCs or a T cell subset sorted from them (not recorded which). The chain has TRBV6-1 and TRBJ2-7, with D unresolved. Written as DNA, the CDR3 is TGTGCCAGCAGTGAACCCCAAGGGTACGAGCAGTACTTC. Translation: CASSEPQGYEQYF.